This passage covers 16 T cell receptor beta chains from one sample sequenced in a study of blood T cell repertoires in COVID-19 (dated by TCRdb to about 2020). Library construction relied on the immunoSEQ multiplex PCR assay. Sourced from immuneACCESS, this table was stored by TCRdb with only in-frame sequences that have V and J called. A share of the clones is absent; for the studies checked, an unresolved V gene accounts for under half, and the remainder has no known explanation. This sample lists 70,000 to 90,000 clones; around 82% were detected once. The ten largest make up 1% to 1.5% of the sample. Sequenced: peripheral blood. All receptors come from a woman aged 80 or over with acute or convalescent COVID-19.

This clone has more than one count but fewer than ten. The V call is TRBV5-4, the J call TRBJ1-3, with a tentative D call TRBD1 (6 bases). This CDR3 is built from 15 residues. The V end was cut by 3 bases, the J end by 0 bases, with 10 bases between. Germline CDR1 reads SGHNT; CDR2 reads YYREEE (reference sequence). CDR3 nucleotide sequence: TGTGCCAGCAGCTCCCCAGGGGACTCTGGAAACACCATATATTTT. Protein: CASSSPGDSGNTIYF.

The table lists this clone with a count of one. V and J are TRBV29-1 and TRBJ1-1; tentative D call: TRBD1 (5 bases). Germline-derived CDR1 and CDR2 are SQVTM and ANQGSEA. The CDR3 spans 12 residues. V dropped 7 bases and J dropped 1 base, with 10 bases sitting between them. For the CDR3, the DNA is TGCAGCGCTCGAACAGGGAACACTGAAGCTTTCTTT. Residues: CSARTGNTEAFF.

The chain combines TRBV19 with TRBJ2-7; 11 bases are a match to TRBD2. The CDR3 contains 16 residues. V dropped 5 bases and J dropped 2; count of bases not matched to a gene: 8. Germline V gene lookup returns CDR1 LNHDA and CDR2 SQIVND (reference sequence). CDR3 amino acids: CASSETSGVGAYEQYF. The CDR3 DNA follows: TGTGCCAGTAGTGAGACTAGCGGGGTTGGGGCCTACGAGCAGTACTTC.

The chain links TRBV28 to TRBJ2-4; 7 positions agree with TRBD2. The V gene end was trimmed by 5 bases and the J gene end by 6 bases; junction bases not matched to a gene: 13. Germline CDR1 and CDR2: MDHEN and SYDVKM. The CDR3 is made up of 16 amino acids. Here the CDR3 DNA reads TGTGCCAGCAGTCCCCCCCGGGCGGGAGCCTCAAACATTCAGTACTTC. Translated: CASSPPRAGASNIQYF. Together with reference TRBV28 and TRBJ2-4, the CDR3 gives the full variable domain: DVKVTQSSRYLVKRTGEKVFLECVQDMDHENMFWYRQDPGLGLRLIYFSYDVKMKEKGDIPEGYSVSREKKERFSLILESASTNQTSMYLCASSPPRAGASNIQYFGAGTRLSVL.

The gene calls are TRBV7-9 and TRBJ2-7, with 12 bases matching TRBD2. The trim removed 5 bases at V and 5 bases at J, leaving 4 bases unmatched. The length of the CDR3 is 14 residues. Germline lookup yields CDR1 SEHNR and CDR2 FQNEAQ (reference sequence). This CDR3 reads CASSKGLAGNEQYF. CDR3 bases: TGTGCCAGCAGCAAGGGACTAGCGGGTAACGAGCAGTACTTC.

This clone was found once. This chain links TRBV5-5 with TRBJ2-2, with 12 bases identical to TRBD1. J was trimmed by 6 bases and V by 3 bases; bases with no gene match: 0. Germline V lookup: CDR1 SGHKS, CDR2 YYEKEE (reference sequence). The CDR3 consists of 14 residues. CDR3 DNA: TGTGCCAGCAGCTGGGACAGGGGGCCCGGGGAGCTGTTTTTT. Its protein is CASSWDRGPGELFF.

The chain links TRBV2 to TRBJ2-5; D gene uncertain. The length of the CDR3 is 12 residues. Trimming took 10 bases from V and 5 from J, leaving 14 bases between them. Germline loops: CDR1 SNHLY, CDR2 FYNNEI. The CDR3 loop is CAMAFSKETQYF. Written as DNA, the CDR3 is TGTGCCATGGCTTTCTCGAAGGAGACCCAGTACTTC.

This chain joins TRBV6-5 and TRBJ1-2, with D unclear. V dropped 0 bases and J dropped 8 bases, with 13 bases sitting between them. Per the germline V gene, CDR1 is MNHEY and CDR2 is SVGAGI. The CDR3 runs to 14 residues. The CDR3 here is CASSYSNSGHGYTF. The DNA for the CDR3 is TGTGCCAGCAGTTACTCGAACTCTGGGCACGGCTACACCTTC.

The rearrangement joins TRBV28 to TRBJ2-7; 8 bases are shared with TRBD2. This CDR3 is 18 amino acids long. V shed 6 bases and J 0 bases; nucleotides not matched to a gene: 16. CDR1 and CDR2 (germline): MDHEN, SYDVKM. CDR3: CASSRPSSGPLISYEQYF. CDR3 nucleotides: TGTGCCAGCAGCCGACCCTCTAGCGGGCCGTTGATCTCCTACGAGCAGTACTTC.

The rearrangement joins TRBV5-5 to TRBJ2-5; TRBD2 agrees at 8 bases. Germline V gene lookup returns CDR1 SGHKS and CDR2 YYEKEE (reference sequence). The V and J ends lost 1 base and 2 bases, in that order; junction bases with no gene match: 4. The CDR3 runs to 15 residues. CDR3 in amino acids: CASSLFSGMQETQYF. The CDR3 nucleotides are TGTGCCAGCAGCTTGTTTAGCGGGATGCAAGAGACCCAGTACTTC.

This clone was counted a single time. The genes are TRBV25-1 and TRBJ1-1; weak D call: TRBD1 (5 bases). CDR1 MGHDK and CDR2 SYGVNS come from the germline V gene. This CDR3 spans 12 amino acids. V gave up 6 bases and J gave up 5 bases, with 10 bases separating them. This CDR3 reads CASRGGRTEAFF. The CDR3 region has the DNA TGTGCCAGCAGGGGGGGTCGGACTGAAGCTTTCTTT.

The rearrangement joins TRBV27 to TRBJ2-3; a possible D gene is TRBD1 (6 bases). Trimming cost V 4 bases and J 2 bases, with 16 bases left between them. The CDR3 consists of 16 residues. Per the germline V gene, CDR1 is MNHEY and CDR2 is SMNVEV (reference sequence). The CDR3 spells CASSSLTGRPTDTQYF. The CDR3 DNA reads TGTGCCAGCAGTTCCCTCACAGGGCGTCCCACAGATACGCAGTATTTT.

CDR3 sequence: CASSFPAGYTDTQYF. CDR3 DNA sequence: TGCGCCAGCAGCTTCCCAGCGGGGTACACAGATACGCAGTATTTT. The J gene is TRBJ2-3, the V gene TRBV4-1; 7 positions match TRBD2. V was clipped by 5 bases and J by 2 bases; unmatched bases: 7. Germline-derived CDR1 and CDR2 are MGHRA and YSYEKL. The CDR3 consists of 15 residues.

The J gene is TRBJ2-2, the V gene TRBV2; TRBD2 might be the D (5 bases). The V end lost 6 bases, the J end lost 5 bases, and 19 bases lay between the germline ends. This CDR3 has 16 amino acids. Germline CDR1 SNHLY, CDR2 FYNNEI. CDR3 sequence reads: CASSDPRTGGTGELFF. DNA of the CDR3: TGTGCCAGCAGCGATCCGCGGACCGGAGGTACCGGGGAGCTGTTTTTT.

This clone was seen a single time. CDR3 region: CASSHWTGTAGYEQYF. CDR3 sequence (DNA): TGTGCCAGCAGCCACTGGACCGGGACTGCCGGCTACGAGCAGTACTTC. The gene calls are TRBV4-2 and TRBJ2-7; a weak D match, TRBD2 (6 bases). The germline V and J ends were trimmed by 3 bases and 3 bases, with 18 bases remaining between them. The CDR3 length is 16 residues. In germline, CDR1 is LGHNA, CDR2 YNFKEQ.

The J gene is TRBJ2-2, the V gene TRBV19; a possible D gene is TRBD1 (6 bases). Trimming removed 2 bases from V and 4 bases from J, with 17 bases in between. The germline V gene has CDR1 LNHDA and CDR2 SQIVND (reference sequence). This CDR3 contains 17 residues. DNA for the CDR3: TGTGCCAGTAGTATAAGTCCCCAGGGGATGGGCACCGGGGAGCTGTTTTTT. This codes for CASSISPQGMGTGELFF.